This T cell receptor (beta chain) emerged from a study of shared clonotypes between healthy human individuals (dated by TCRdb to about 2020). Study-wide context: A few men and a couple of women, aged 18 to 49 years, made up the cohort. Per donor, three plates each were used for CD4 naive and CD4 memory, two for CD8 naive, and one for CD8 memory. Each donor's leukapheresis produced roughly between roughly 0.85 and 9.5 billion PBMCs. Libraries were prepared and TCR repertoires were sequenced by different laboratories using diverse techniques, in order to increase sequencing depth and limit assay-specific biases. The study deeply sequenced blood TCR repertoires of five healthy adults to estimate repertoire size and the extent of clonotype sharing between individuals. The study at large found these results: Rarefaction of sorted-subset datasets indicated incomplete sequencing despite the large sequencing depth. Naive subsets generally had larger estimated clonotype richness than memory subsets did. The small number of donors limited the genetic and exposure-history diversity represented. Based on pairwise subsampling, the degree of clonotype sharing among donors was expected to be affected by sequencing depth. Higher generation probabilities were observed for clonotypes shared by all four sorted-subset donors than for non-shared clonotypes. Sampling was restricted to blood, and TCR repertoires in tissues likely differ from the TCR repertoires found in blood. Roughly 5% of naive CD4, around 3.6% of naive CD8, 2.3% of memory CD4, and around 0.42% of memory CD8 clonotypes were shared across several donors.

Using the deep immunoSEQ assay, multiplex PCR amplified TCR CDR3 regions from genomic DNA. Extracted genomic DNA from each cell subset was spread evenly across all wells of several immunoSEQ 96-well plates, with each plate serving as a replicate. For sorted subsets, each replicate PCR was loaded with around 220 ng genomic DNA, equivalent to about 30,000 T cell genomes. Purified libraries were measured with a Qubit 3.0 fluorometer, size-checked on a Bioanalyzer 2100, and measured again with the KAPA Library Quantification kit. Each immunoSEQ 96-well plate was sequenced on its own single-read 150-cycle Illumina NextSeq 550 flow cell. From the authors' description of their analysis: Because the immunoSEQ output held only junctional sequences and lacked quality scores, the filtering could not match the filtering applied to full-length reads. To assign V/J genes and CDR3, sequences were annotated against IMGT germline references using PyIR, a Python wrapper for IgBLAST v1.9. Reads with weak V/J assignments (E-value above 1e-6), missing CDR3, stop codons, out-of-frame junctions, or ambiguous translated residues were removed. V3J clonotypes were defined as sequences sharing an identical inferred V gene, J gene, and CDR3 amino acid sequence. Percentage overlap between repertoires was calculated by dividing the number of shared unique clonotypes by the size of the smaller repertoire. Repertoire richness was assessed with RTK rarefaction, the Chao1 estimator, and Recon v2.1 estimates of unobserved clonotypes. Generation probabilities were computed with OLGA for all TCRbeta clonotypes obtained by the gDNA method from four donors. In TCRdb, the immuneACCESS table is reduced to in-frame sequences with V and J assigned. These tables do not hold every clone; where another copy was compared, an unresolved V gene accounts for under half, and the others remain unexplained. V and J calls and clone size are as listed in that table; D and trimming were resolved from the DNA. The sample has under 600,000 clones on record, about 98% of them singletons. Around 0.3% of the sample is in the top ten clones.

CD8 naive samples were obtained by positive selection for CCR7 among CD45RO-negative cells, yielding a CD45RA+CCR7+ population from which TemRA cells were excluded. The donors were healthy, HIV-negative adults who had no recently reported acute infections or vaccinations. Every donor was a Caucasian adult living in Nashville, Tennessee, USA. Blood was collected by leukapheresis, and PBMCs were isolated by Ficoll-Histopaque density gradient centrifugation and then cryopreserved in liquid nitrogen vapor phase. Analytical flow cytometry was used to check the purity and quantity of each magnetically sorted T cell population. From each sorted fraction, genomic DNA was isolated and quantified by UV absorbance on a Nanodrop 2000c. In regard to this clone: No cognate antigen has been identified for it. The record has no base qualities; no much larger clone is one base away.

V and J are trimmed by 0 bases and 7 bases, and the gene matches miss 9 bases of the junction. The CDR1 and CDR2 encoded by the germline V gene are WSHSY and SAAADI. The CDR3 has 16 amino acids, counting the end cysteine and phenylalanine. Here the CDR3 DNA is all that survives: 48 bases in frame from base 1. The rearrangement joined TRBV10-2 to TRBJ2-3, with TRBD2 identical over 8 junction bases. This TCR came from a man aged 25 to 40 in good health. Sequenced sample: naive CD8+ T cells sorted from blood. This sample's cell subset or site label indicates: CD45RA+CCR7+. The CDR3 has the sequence CASSESSGRLRNTQYF. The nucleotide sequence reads TGCGCCAGCAGTGAGTCCAGCGGGAGATTGAGAAATACGCAGTATTTT.